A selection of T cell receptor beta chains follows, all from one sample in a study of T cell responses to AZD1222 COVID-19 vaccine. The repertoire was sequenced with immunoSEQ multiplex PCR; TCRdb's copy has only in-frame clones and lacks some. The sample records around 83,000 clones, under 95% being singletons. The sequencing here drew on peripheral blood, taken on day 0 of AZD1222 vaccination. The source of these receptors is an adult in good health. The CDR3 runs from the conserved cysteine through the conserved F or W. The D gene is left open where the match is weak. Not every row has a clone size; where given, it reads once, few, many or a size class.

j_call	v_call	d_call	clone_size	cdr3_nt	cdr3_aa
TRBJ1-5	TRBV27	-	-	TGTGCCAGCAGTTTATTTCTGGGGAGCAATCAGCCCCAGCATTTT	CASSLFLGSNQPQHF
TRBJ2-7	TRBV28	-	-	TGTGCCAGCGGTGGGGTCTTGGTGCGGGACAAATACTCCTACGAGCAGTACTTC	CASGGVLVRDKYSYEQYF
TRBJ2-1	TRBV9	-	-	TGTGCCAGCAGCGTAGTTCGGGGTGGCTCCTACAATGAGCAGTTCTTC	CASSVVRGGSYNEQFF
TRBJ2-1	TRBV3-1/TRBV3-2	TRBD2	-	TGTGCCAGCAGCCAAGGGCTAGCGGGAGGTAGAGGTGAGCAGTTCTTC	CASSQGLAGGRGEQFF
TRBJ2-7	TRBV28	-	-	TGTGCCAGCAGTCTCGCCAGGGGAACCTACGAGCAGTACTTC	CASSLARGTYEQYF
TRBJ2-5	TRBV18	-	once	TGTGCCAGCTCACCACCCAGCTCGAATTATAAGTACTTC	CASSPPSSNYKYF
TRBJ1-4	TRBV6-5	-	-	TGTGCCAGCACCATAATCCGCTCGGACGAAAAACTGTTTTTT	CASTIIRSDEKLFF
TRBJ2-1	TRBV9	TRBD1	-	TGTGCCAGCAGCGTAGATAGGGGGACAGGGGTTTACAATGAGCAGTTCTTC	CASSVDRGTGVYNEQFF
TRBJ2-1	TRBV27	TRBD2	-	TGTGCCAGCCAGTATGGCGGGAGCAATGAGCAGTTCTTC	CASQYGGSNEQFF
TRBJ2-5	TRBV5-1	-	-	TGCGCCAGCAGCTCCCCTGGGGGTGCTGAGACCCAGTACTTC	CASSSPGGAETQYF
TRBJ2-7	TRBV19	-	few	TGTGCCACCTCGACAGTCTACGAGCAGTACTTC	CATSTVYEQYF
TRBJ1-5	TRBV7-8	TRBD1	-	TGTGCCAGCAGCTTAGTCTGGGGGACAGGGGATGGCAATCAGCCCCAGCATTTT	CASSLVWGTGDGNQPQHF
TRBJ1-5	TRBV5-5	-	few	TGTGCCAGCAGCTTGATCGCTTATAGCAATCAGCCCCAGCATTTT	CASSLIAYSNQPQHF
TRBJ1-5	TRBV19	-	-	TGTGCCAGTAGTCCGAGAGGGGGGGGACCCAATCAGCCCCAGCATTTT	CASSPRGGGPNQPQHF
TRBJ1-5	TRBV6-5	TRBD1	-	TGTGCCAGCAGTTTCGACAGGGAGGGCTACAATCAGCCCCAGCATTTT	CASSFDREGYNQPQHF
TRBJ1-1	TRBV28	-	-	TGTGCCAGTAGCACAAACACTGAAGCTTTCTTT	CASSTNTEAFF
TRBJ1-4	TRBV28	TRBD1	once	TGTGCCAGCAGTCGCCTCGAAGGGGGCCTTCCTAAACTCCATGAAAAACTGTTTTTT	CASSRLEGGLPKLHEKLFF
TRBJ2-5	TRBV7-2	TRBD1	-	TGTGCCAGCAGCTTAGAGGGGGCTTTACGGACCCAGTACTTC	CASSLEGALRTQYF
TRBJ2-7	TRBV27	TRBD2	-	TGTGCCAGCAGTCGCAGCGGGAGTGCTCAGAGGGAGCAGTACTTC	CASSRSGSAQREQYF
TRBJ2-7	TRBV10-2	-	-	TGCGCCAGCAGTCCTTGGTCTGGGAACTCCTACGAGCAGTACTTC	CASSPWSGNSYEQYF
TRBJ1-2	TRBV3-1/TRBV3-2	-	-	TGTGCCAGCAGCCAAGATGGGGAGGTATGGGGCTACACCTTC	CASSQDGEVWGYTF